The entry that follows covers one T cell receptor (beta chain) sequence. V was shortened by 4 bases and J by 4 bases, with 11 bases between the two germline ends. The CDR3 loop spans 13 amino acids. Per germline, CDR1 SNHLY and CDR2 FYNNEI. Sequencing was at deep level. Here immunoSEQ multiplex PCR was the method, and the copy in TCRdb shows in-frame clones only, minus some. This table holds some 2 million clones, about 95% found once. Naive CD8 cells lacked CD45RO and underwent positive selection for CCR7, leaving out terminally differentiated effector memory CD45RA+ cells. The entry originates in a study of shared clonotypes between healthy human individuals.

The sequenced material came from naive CD8+ T cells sorted from blood. J is TRBJ2-7 and V is TRBV2; no reliable D call. This clonotype was sampled from a man between 18 and 35 years old in good health. CDR3 coding DNA: TGTGCCAGCAGTGCAAGCTCTGGGTACGAGCAGTACTTC. It yields the protein CASSASSGYEQYF.